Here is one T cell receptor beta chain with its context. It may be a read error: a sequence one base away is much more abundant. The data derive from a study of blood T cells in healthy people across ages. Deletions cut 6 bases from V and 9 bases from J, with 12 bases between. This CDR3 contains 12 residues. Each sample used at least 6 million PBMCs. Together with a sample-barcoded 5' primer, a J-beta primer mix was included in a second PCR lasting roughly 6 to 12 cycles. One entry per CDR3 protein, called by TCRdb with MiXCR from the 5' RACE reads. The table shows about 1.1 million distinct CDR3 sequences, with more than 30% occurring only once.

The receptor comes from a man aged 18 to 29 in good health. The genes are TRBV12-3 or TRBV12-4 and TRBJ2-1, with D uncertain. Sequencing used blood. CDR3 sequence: CASRGGYTEQFF. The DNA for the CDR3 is TGTGCCAGCAGAGGCGGATATACTGAGCAGTTCTTC.